This TCR beta chain was sequenced for a study of blood T cell repertoires in COVID-19. Enrollees, about 18 to 95 years old, lived in 24 US areas. Sequencing used immunoSEQ multiplex PCR; TCRdb keeps in-frame clones, though not all of them. Of about 150,000 clones listed, approximately 79% were seen once; the top ten hold around 7.7%. Germline assignment: CDR1 SGHRS and CDR2 YFSETQ. The CDR3 is 15 residues long. Trimming removed 7 bases from V and 2 bases from J; junction bases left unmatched: 10. The TCR comes from a man aged 45 to 65 who had recovered from COVID-19. The sample consisted of PBMCs or T cells enriched from blood (not recorded which). V is TRBV5-1 and J is TRBJ2-3; 7 bases are a match to TRBD2. The CDR3 DNA is TGCGCCAGCTGTGGGAGGGGATTAGACACAGATACGCAGTATTTT. This gives the protein CASCGRGLDTDTQYF. Drawing the rest from reference TRBV5-1 and TRBJ2-3, the complete variable domain is KAGVTQTPRYLIKTRGQQVTLSCSPISGHRSVSWYQQTPGQGLQFLFEYFSETQRNKGNFPGRFSGRQFSNSRSEMNVSTLELGDSALYLCASCGRGLDTDTQYFGPGTRLTVL.